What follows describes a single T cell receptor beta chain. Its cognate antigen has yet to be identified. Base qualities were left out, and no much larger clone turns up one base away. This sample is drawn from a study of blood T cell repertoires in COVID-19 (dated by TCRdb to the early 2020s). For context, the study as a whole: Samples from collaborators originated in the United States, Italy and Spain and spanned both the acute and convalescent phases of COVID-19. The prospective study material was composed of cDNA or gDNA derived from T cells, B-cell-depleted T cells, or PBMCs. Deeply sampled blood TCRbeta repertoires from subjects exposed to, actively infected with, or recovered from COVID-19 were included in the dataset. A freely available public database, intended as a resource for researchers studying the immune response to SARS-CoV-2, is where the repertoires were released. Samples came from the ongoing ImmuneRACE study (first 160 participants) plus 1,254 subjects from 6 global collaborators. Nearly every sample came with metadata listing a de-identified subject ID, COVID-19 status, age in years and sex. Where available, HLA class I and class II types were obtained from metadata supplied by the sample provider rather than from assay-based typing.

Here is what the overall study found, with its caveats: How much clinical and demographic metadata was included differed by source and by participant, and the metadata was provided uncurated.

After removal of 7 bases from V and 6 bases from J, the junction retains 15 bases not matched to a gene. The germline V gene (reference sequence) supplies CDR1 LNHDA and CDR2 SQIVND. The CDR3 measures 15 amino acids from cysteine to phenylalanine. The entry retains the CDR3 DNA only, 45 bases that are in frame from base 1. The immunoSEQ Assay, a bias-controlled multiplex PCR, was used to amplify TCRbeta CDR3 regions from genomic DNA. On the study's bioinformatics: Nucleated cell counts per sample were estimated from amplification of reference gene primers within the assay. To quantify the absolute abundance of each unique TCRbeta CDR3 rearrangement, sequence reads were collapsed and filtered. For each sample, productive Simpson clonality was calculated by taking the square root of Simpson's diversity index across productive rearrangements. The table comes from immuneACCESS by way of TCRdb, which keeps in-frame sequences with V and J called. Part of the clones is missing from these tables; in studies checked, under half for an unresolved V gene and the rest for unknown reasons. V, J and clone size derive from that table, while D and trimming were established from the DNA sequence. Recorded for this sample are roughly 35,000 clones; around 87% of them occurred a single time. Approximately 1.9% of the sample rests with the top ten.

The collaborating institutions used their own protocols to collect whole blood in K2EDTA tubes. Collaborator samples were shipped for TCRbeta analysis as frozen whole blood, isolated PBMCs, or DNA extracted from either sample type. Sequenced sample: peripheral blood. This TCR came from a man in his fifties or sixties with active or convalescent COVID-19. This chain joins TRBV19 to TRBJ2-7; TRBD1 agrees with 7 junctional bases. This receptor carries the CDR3 CASTSKGGATLEQYF. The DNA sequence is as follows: TGTGCCAGTACCAGCAAAGGGGGCGCGACCCTCGAGCAGTACTTC.